The rows below give T cell receptor beta chains drawn from one sample of a study of control samples from healthy donors and cancer patients. Assay used: immunoSEQ multiplex PCR; TCRdb lists only in-frame clones, some missing. This sample has 180,000 or so clones, with 90% to 95% found just once. Sequencing was done on a sample of blood. These receptor sequences come from a woman between 25 and 40 years old in good health. CDR3s include the opening cysteine and the closing phenylalanine or tryptophan. The D gene is left open where the match is weak. Clone size is stated in some rows and not others, as once, few, many or a class when expanded.

j_call: TRBJ2-3
v_call: TRBV29-1
clone_size: .
d_call: .
cdr3_nt: TGCAGCGTTGAAGAAGGAGGGCCGCGGGCTAGCACAGATACGCAGTATTTT
cdr3_aa: CSVEEGGPRASTDTQYF

j_call: TRBJ1-6
v_call: TRBV7-9
clone_size: .
d_call: .
cdr3_nt: TGTGCCAGCAGCTTACACGGGACGGAAAATTCACCCCTCCACTTT
cdr3_aa: CASSLHGTENSPLHF

j_call: TRBJ2-7
v_call: TRBV5-1
clone_size: .
d_call: TRBD1
cdr3_nt: TGCGCCAGCAGCCCCGGGACAGGGGGCTTCTACGAGCAGTACTTC
cdr3_aa: CASSPGTGGFYEQYF

j_call: TRBJ1-5
v_call: TRBV12-3/TRBV12-4
clone_size: few
d_call: .
cdr3_nt: TGTGCCAGCAGCCCTGACAGAAATCAGCCCCAGCATTTT
cdr3_aa: CASSPDRNQPQHF

j_call: TRBJ2-5
v_call: TRBV7-8
clone_size: .
d_call: .
cdr3_nt: TGTGCCAGCAGCTTTGGGGGGGGGCGCGAGACCCAGTACTTC
cdr3_aa: CASSFGGGRETQYF

j_call: TRBJ1-1
v_call: TRBV7-9
clone_size: .
d_call: TRBD1
cdr3_nt: TGTGCCAGCAGCCCAACGACAGGGGTGAACACTGAAGCTTTCTTT
cdr3_aa: CASSPTTGVNTEAFF

j_call: TRBJ1-5
v_call: TRBV5-5
clone_size: once
d_call: .
cdr3_nt: TGTGCCAGCAGCTTGTTAGGACAGAACAATCAGCCCCAGCATTTT
cdr3_aa: CASSLLGQNNQPQHF

j_call: TRBJ1-6
v_call: TRBV4-2
clone_size: .
d_call: TRBD1
cdr3_nt: TGTGCCAGCAGCCAAGGTTCAGGGGGTTCACCCCTCCACTTT
cdr3_aa: CASSQGSGGSPLHF

j_call: TRBJ2-7
v_call: TRBV23-1
clone_size: .
d_call: TRBD1
cdr3_nt: TGCGCCAGCAGTCAATGGCAGGGGGCTTACGAGCAGTACTTC
cdr3_aa: CASSQWQGAYEQYF

j_call: TRBJ1-1
v_call: TRBV7-9
clone_size: .
d_call: TRBD1
cdr3_nt: TGTGCCAGCAGCCCGCGACAGGGTCGGGACACTGAAGCTTTCTTT
cdr3_aa: CASSPRQGRDTEAFF

j_call: TRBJ1-1
v_call: TRBV19
clone_size: .
d_call: TRBD1
cdr3_nt: TGTGCCAGTAGTATGAGGGGCAGGGGGCCCACTGAAGCTTTCTTT
cdr3_aa: CASSMRGRGPTEAFF

j_call: TRBJ2-7
v_call: TRBV5-3
clone_size: .
d_call: .
cdr3_nt: TGTGCCAGAAGCTTGGCCCCTTACGAGCAGTACTTC
cdr3_aa: CARSLAPYEQYF

j_call: TRBJ2-1
v_call: TRBV4-2
clone_size: .
d_call: .
cdr3_nt: TGTGCCAGCAGCCAAGGCCCAGACTCCTACAATGAGCAGTTCTTC
cdr3_aa: CASSQGPDSYNEQFF

j_call: TRBJ1-3
v_call: TRBV29-1
clone_size: .
d_call: .
cdr3_nt: TGCAGCGTTGGGGGCTTCTCTGGAAACACCATATATTTT
cdr3_aa: CSVGGFSGNTIYF